This record covers a single TCR beta chain. The data stem from a study of blood T cell repertoires in COVID-19. Background on the study: Samples came from the United States, Italy and Spain, spanning acute and convalescent COVID-19.

The authors' processing: How many nucleated cells were present was estimated from reference gene primer amplification. Measured with immunoSEQ multiplex PCR; TCRdb has only the in-frame clones, and not every one. The DNA was the basis for D and trimming; V, J and clone size are from that table. The data show some 14,000 clones, approximately 83% seen once. This TCR derives from a human donor in a cohort sampled during active COVID-19. Sequencing input: peripheral blood.

As DNA, the CDR3 is TGCGCCAGCAAGGTAGCGGGTAGGCAAGAGACCCAGTACTTC. Amino acids: CASKVAGRQETQYF. This sequence joins TRBV5-1 and TRBJ2-5; 7 nucleotides match TRBD2. The CDR3 totals 14 residues. In germline, CDR1 is SGHRS, CDR2 YFSETQ. The V segment lost 6 bases and the J segment 2 bases; nucleotides outside the gene matches: 7.